A selection of T cell receptor beta chains follows, all from one sample in a study of control samples from healthy donors and cancer patients. The protocol was immunoSEQ multiplex PCR, while the TCRdb copy is restricted to in-frame clones and leaves out a portion. The sample consists of fewer than 6,000 clones, roughly four fifths of them appearing once. Input material: formalin-fixed, paraffin-embedded tissue. These receptors were collected from a female donor with lung cancer. CDR3s include the opening cysteine and the closing phenylalanine or tryptophan.

CDR3 protein | J gene | CDR3 length | V gene
CASSGQGAKYEQYF | TRBJ2-7 | 14 | TRBV5-1
CASSQDPGNSNQPQHF | TRBJ1-5 | 16 | TRBV4-1
CASSPPLAGVNEQFF | TRBJ2-1 | 15 | TRBV6-5
CASSLGSLNEQFF | TRBJ2-1 | 13 | TRBV7-7
CASRRNGGGQSFF | TRBJ2-1 | 13 | TRBV28
CASGQADLNYGYTF | TRBJ1-2 | 14 | TRBV28
CASSSRDSLYNEQFF | TRBJ2-1 | 15 | TRBV6-2/TRBV6-3
CASSPRQDSPLHF | TRBJ1-6 | 13 | TRBV14
CASSVPSLSDTQYF | TRBJ2-3 | 14 | TRBV9
CAWSDQGAYGYTF | TRBJ1-2 | 13 | TRBV30
CASSLQPGLAEFTGELFF | TRBJ2-2 | 18 | TRBV11-3
CASSLDDSSAGANVLTF | TRBJ2-6 | 17 | TRBV5-5
CASSSDPSNYGYTF | TRBJ1-2 | 14 | TRBV5-1
CASSAGNRGTDTQYF | TRBJ2-3 | 15 | TRBV28
CTSSSANEQFF | TRBJ2-1 | 11 | TRBV6-5
CASSSGQPGGTDTQYF | TRBJ2-3 | 16 | TRBV11-3
CASGLGPSTDTQYF | TRBJ2-3 | 14 | TRBV12-5
CASSVQVSTEASF | TRBJ1-1 | 13 | TRBV6-2/TRBV6-3
CSVRQGAGGELFF | TRBJ2-2 | 13 | TRBV29-1
CASSQDWLNTEAFF | TRBJ1-1 | 14 | TRBV4-2
CASSQSRNSLVYGYTF | TRBJ1-2 | 16 | TRBV3-1/TRBV3-2
CASSQGYPSEQYF | TRBJ2-7 | 13 | TRBV4-2
CASSSRSGGNIQYF | TRBJ2-4 | 14 | TRBV6-5
CASRPGGDEAFF | TRBJ1-1 | 12 | TRBV18
CASRMGRTEAFF | TRBJ1-1 | 12 | TRBV12-3/TRBV12-4
CASSGFLGGNHEQYF | TRBJ2-7 | 15 | TRBV2
CASTRADGNTIYF | TRBJ1-3 | 13 | TRBV6-6
CASQESSNSPLHF | TRBJ1-6 | 13 | TRBV5-1
CASSEKIQGTEAFF | TRBJ1-1 | 14 | TRBV6-1
CSVEESSVGEQYF | TRBJ2-7 | 13 | TRBV29-1
CSVEVRRMDEQFF | TRBJ2-1 | 13 | TRBV29-1
CASATYAGYNEQFF | TRBJ2-1 | 14 | TRBV11-2
CASSETGTRVLETQYF | TRBJ2-5 | 16 | TRBV6-1
CASSPDQGLAGVTGELFF | TRBJ2-2 | 18 | TRBV7-9
CASSQTIQGTQYF | TRBJ2-5 | 13 | TRBV12-3/TRBV12-4
CASSVDPHRDQSQHF | TRBJ1-5 | 15 | TRBV9
CASSRARAEAFF | TRBJ1-1 | 12 | TRBV6-6
CATSEPSDSATNEKLFF | TRBJ1-4 | 17 | TRBV15
CASSGALGNEQFF | TRBJ2-1 | 13 | TRBV2
CASSLAQREKLFF | TRBJ1-4 | 13 | TRBV7-2